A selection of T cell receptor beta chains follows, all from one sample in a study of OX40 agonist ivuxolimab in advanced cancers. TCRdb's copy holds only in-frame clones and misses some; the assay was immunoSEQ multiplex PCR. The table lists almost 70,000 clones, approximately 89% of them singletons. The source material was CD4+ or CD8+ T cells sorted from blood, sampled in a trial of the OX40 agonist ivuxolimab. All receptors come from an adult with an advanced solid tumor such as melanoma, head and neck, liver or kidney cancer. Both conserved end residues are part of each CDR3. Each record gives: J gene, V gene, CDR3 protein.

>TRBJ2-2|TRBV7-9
CASSSLAGANTGELFF
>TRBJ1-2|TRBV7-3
CASSSPDSRAGYTF
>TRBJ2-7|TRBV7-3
CASSLGLAGGYEQYF
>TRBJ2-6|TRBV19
CASSIDSSGANVLTF
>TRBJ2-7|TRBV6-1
CASSSRGTYEQYF
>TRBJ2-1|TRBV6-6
CASNDLAAYNEQFF
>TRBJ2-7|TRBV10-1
CASSESEGQGSYEQYF
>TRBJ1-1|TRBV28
CATGPLNTEAFF
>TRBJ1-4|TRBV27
CASSLDRGNNEKLFF
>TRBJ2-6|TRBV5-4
CASSLYGANVLTF
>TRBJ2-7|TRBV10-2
CASSERPRDTGQYF
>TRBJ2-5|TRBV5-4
CASSPGQGRETQYF
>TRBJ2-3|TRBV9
CASSVAGFTDTQYF
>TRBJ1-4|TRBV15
CATSGNRAANEKLFF
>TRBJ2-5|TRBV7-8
CASSLGLGAKTQYF
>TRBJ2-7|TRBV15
CATSRAGALVEQYF
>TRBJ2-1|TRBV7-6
CASSRTGTGGTYNEQFF
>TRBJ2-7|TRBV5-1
CASSETGAIEQYF
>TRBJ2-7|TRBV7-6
CASSLGPGGASPYEQYF
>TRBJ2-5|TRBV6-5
CASSQPDGGRETQYF
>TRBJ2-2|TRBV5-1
CASSLGPDRRTGELFF
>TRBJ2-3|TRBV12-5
CASEGTPPTDTQYF
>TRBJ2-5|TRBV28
CASSLPRGPQETQYF
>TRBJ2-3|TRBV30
CAWSVLAGVVDTQYF
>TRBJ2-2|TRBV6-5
CASSYRLVVTGELFF